This TCR beta chain was captured by sequencing in a study of identical twins. Each cDNA held unique molecular identifiers, and template switching gave it a universal primer site. TCRdb itself ran the 5' RACE reads through MiXCR, one entry per CDR3 protein. This sample carries a few hundred thousand distinct CDR3 sequences, approximately 10% of them seen once, and the ten largest clones take less than 12%. In its sample, this clonotype was seen many times. Its specificity is not known. The CDR3 is 17 residues long. Looked up from germline, CDR1 is MNHEY and CDR2 is SMNVEV (reference sequence). V was trimmed by 2 bases and J by 4 bases, leaving 20 bases between them. Points from the study as a whole: The study reached conclusions through statistical analysis that was cross-sectional, not following the same donors.

The sample taken for sequencing was memory T cells sorted from blood. The chain is built from TRBV27 and TRBJ1-2; D not certain. This sequence originates from a man aged 50 to 60 in good health. CDR3: CASSLVLTPGKIYGYTF. The CDR3, as DNA: TGTGCCAGCAGTTTAGTTTTGACACCGGGAAAAATCTATGGCTACACCTTC.